Listed below are T cell receptor beta chains from one sample, sequenced in a study of PD-1 blockade in classical Hodgkin lymphoma. Sequencing was performed with immunoSEQ multiplex PCR; in TCRdb, only in-frame clones are kept and a portion is missing. The sample records roughly 430 clones, around 80% being singletons. The sample here was CD8+ T cells from blood, taken at baseline. The receptors here all came from a human donor with classical Hodgkin lymphoma. CDR3s include the opening cysteine and the closing phenylalanine or tryptophan. The D gene is left open where the match is weak. A row's size may be missing; if present it is once, few, many or a size class.

TRBJ2-1 . TRBV7-9 TRBD1 TGTGCCAGCAGCGGTGACGGGTGGGACAGGGGAAATGAGCAGTTCTTC CASSGDGWDRGNEQFF
TRBJ2-7 . TRBV28 . TGTGCCAGCAGGCTGCCCGGGGCCAACGAGCAGTACTTC CASRLPGANEQYF
TRBJ2-1 . TRBV27 . TGTGCCAGCAGGATAGCGCTAAATTACAATGAGCAGTTCTTC CASRIALNYNEQFF
TRBJ2-3 . TRBV5-5 . TGTGCCAGCAGCACCGGGCCGAGCACAGATACGCAGTATTTT CASSTGPSTDTQYF
TRBJ2-2 . TRBV27 . TGTGCCAGCAGTTTACTGGGCTTCAGCAACACCGGGGAGCTGTTTTTT CASSLLGFSNTGELFF
TRBJ2-1 once TRBV19 TRBD2 TGTGCCAGTAGTATAGATCACGGCCTAGCGGGAGGGTACTCCTACAATGAGCAGTTCTTC CASSIDHGLAGGYSYNEQFF
TRBJ2-7 . TRBV30 . TGTGCCTGGAGCGTTAAGAAAGGGAGCTCCTACGAGCAGTACTTC CAWSVKKGSSYEQYF
TRBJ1-5 few TRBV30 . TGTGCCTGGAGTGTAGGGGGGAGGGGTCGCCAGCCCCAGCATTTT CAWSVGGRGRQPQHF
TRBJ2-1 . TRBV7-8 . TGTGCCAGCAGCTTTCAGCCACTGACAAATGAGCAGTTCTTC CASSFQPLTNEQFF
TRBJ2-3 . TRBV11-2 . TGTGCCAGCAGCTTAAGGTTAGGGGGAGGGATCGCAGATACGCAGTATTTT CASSLRLGGGIADTQYF
TRBJ1-3 . TRBV5-1 . TGCGCCAGCAGCTATAATCGACAGACCTCTGGAAACACCATATATTTT CASSYNRQTSGNTIYF
TRBJ2-3 . TRBV28 TRBD1 TGTGCCAGCAGTTCCTTCCGGGACAGGGTTACAGATACGCAGTATTTT CASSSFRDRVTDTQYF
TRBJ2-1 . TRBV5-4 . TGTGCCAGCAGCGGCCACAGGGTCCTGTGGAATGAGCAGTTCTTC CASSGHRVLWNEQFF
TRBJ1-5 . TRBV19 TRBD1 TGTGCCAGTAGTCTAGGGACAGGGGGTCAGCCCCAGCATTTT CASSLGTGGQPQHF
TRBJ1-2 . TRBV27 TRBD1 TGTGCCAGCAGTAAACAGGGGGCCAGTGGCTACACCTTC CASSKQGASGYTF
TRBJ1-2 few TRBV20-1 . TGCAGTGCTACGGGGAGCGACACCTTC CSATGSDTF
TRBJ1-4 . TRBV5-6 . TGTGCCAGCAGTTCCCCAACAGGGCACCCTAATGAAAAACTGTTTTTT CASSSPTGHPNEKLFF
TRBJ2-3 . TRBV11-3 TRBD2 TGTGCCAGCAGCCCCCGCTCGGGAGGGGCTCCAGATACGCAGTATTTT CASSPRSGGAPDTQYF
TRBJ2-1 . TRBV27 . TGTGCCAGCAGTTTCTACAGCTCCTACAATGAGCAGTTCTTC CASSFYSSYNEQFF
TRBJ1-1 . TRBV21-1 . TGTGCCAGCAGCAGAGATGACAGGGTCACTGAAGCTTTCTTT CASSRDDRVTEAFF
TRBJ2-2 . TRBV5-1 . TGCGCCAGCAGCTTGGACGTTAACACCGGGGAGCTGTTTTTT CASSLDVNTGELFF
TRBJ2-4 . TRBV28 TRBD1 TGTGCCAGCAGTTTAGTAGGGGGAAGGGGGCTAGCCAAAAACATTCAGTACTTC CASSLVGGRGLAKNIQYF
TRBJ1-6 once TRBV19 TRBD1 TGTGCCAGTAGCCTCGACTGGACAGGGGCTTTAGACCCCCTCCACTTT CASSLDWTGALDPLHF
TRBJ2-2 . TRBV4-3 . TGCGCCAGCAGCCAAGTCCGGGACATTGGAACCACCGGGGAGCTGTTTTTT CASSQVRDIGTTGELFF
TRBJ2-2 hyperexpanded TRBV28 . TGTGCCAGCAGTTTATCGAGCGCGTCCGGGGAGCTGTTTTTT CASSLSSASGELFF
TRBJ2-1 . TRBV27 TRBD2 TGTGCCAGCAGGCCCCCCTTGGGACTAGCCGTCCCTCACGTTAATGAGCAGTTCTTC CASRPPLGLAVPHVNEQFF
TRBJ2-3 few TRBV2 . TGTGCCAGTCTTGGGCGGGAAACAGATACGCAGTATTTT CASLGRETDTQYF
TRBJ1-1 . TRBV27 . TGTGCCAGCAGTCCACAGGGGAACACTGAAGCTTTCTTT CASSPQGNTEAFF
TRBJ1-5 few TRBV9 . TGTGCCAGCAGCCTACAGGGTTCGTACAATCAGCCCCAGCATTTT CASSLQGSYNQPQHF
TRBJ2-7 once TRBV19 . TGTGCCAGTGGTTCCCTAAGAGGGGGGACGTCCTACGAGCAGTACTTC CASGSLRGGTSYEQYF
TRBJ2-2 . TRBV2 . TGTGCCAGCAGTGACAGGGGCAGCAACCCTGTCCACCCGGACGGGGAGCTGTTTTTT CASSDRGSNPVHPDGELFF
TRBJ2-1 . TRBV11-2 . TGTGCCAGCAGCACCGCGTTTTACAATGAGCAGTTCTTC CASSTAFYNEQFF
TRBJ2-6 . TRBV15 . TGTGCCACGTCTCTGCAAAGGGCCAACGTCCTGACTTTC CATSLQRANVLTF
TRBJ2-7 once TRBV7-6 TRBD2 TGTGCCAGCAGCTTAGTCGTCGGGACTAGCGGGACTTACTACGAGCAGTACTTC CASSLVVGTSGTYYEQYF
TRBJ2-7 few TRBV7-9 . TGTGCCAGCAGCTTAGAGCCGGGGGACTACGAGCAGTACTTC CASSLEPGDYEQYF